This section outlines one T cell receptor (beta chain) sequence together with its context. Its matching antigen is unknown. This CDR3 is 15 amino acids long. Germline V gene lookup returns CDR1 SGHRS and CDR2 YFSETQ. Trimming cost V 4 bases and J 0 bases; bases outside gene matches: 3. The entry originates in a study of chemoradiotherapy in HPV16-positive cancers. Study context: Candidate HPV-specific T-cell clones and common TCR motifs came from functional assays in two HPV16-positive patients. Notes on the study in general: Better recurrence-free survival went with HPV-responsive T-cell expansion in HPV16-positive patients. Only two HPV16-positive patients supplied the functional HPV-specificity definition.

Over chemoradiotherapy, repertoires were sampled more than once. TCRdb keeps only in-frame clones here, not all; method: immunoSEQ multiplex PCR. The data show approximately 9,500 clones, approximately 70% seen once. The source is a human donor with HPV-associated anogenital cancer. Material: tumor tissue, obtained from a patient who underwent chemoradiotherapy. This sequence joins TRBV5-1 and TRBJ2-2, with TRBD1 matching 7 bases. CDR3 protein: CASSTGQTNTGELFF. Written as DNA, the CDR3 is TGCGCCAGCAGCACGGGACAGACGAACACCGGGGAGCTGTTTTTT.